This record concerns one T cell receptor (beta chain) sequence. Under the authors' procedure: Estimation of nucleated cell counts was performed using reference gene primer amplification. TCRdb's table, derived via immunoSEQ multiplex PCR, lists solely in-frame clones and lacks some. Clonal size and the V and J genes are those of that table, whereas D and trimming came from the DNA. In the table there are 75,000 to 95,000 clones, approximately 90% of which are singletons. CDR3 length: 17 residues. The germline CDR1 and CDR2 sequences are MGHRA and YSYEKL. V dropped 3 bases and J dropped 2; count of bases not matched to a gene: 10. This record comes from a study of blood T cell repertoires in COVID-19. Study overall: COVID-19 samples, acute and convalescent, were from the United States, Italy and Spain. T cells, B-cell-depleted T cells, or PBMCs supplied cDNA or gDNA.

Seattle-derived patients entered the study during active infection and were followed longitudinally. The rearrangement joins TRBV4-1 to TRBJ1-3; the match to TRBD1 covers 7 bases. This clonotype originated in a woman aged 55-70 years with COVID-19, enrolled during active disease. Input material: peripheral blood. CDR3 in amino acids: CASSQPLDRTTGNTIYF. The CDR3 DNA sequence: TGCGCCAGCAGCCAGCCTCTGGACAGGACGACTGGAAACACCATATATTTT.